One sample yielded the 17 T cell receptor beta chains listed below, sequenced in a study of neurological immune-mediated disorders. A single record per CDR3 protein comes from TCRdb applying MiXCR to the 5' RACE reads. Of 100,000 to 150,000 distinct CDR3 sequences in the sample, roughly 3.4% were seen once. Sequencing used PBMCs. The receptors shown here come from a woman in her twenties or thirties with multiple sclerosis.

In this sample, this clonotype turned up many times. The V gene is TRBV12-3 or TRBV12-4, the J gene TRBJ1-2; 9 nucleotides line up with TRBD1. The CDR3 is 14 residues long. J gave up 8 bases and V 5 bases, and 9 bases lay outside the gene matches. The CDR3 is CASSPPGQGGGYTF. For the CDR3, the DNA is TGTGCCAGCAGTCCGCCGGGACAGGGAGGCGGCTACACCTTC.

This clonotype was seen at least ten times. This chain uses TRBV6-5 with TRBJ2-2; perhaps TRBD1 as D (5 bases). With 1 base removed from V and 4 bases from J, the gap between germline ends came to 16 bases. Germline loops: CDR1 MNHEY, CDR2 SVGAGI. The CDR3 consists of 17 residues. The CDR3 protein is CASSYYRTDSFTGELFF. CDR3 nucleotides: TGTGCCAGCAGTTACTACCGAACCGACAGTTTCACCGGGGAGCTGTTTTTT.

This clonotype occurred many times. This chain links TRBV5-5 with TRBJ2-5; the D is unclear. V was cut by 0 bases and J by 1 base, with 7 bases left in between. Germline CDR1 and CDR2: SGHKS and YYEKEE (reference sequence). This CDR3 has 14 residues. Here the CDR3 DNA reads TGTGCCAGCAGCTTGGTACCGGCCCAAGAGACCCAGTACTTC. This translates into CASSLVPAQETQYF.

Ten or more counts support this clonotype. CDR3 nucleotide sequence: TGTGCCAGCAGTGCAACCTGGGACTATGGCTACACCTTC. Translating it yields CASSATWDYGYTF. V and J are TRBV12-3 or TRBV12-4 and TRBJ1-2; D remains unclear. V was trimmed by 5 bases and J by 3 bases, leaving 10 bases between them. This CDR3 spans 13 amino acids.

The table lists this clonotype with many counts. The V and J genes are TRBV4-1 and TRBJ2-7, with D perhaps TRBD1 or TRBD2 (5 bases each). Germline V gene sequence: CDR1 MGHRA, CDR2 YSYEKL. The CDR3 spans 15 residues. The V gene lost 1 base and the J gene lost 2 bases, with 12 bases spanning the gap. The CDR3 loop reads CASSQASVGAYEQYF. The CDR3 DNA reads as TGCGCCAGCAGCCAAGCGTCCGTGGGGGCCTACGAGCAGTACTTC.

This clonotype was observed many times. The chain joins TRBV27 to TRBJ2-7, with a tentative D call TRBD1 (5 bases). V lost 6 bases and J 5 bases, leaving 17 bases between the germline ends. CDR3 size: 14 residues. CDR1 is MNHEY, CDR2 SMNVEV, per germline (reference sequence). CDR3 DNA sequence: TGTGCCAGCAGATCCTTGGGGCGCGTAGACGAGCAGTACTTC. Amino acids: CASRSLGRVDEQYF.

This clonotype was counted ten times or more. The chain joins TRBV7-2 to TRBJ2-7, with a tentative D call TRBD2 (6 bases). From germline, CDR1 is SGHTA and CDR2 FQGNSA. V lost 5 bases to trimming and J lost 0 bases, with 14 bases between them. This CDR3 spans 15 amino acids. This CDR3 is CASSNRRGSSYEQYF. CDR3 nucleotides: TGTGCCAGCAGCAATCGTCGGGGGAGCTCCTACGAGCAGTACTTC.

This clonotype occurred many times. CDR3 loop: CASSSPLGNSLYEQYF. CDR3 DNA: TGTGCCAGCAGTTCCCCCCTGGGGAACTCACTCTACGAGCAGTACTTC. The gene calls are TRBV6-2 or TRBV6-3 and TRBJ2-7, with D unresolved. Per germline, CDR1 MNHEY and CDR2 SVGEGT. Trimming stripped 4 bases from V and 3 bases from J, with 19 bases between. The CDR3 extends over 16 amino acids.

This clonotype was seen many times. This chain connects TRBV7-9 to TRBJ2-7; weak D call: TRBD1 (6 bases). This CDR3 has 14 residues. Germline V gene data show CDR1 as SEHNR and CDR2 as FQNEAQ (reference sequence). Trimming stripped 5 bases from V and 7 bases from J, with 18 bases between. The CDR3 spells CASSLSRDMVEQYF. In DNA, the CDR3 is TGTGCCAGCAGCCTGTCCCGGGACATGGTTGAGCAGTACTTC.

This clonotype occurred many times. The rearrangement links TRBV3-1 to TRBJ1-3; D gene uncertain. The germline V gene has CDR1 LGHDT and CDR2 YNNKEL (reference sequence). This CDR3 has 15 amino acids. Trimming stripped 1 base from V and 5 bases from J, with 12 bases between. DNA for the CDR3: TGTGCCAGCAGCCAAGGGTCTGCGACTCGAAACACCATATATTTT. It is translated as CASSQGSATRNTIYF.

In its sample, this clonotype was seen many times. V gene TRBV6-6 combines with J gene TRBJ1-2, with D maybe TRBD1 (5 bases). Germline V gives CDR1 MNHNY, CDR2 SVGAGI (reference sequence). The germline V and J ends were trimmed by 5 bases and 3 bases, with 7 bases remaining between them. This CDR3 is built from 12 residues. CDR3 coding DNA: TGTGCCAGCAGTACAGGTGACTATGGCTACACCTTC. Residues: CASSTGDYGYTF.

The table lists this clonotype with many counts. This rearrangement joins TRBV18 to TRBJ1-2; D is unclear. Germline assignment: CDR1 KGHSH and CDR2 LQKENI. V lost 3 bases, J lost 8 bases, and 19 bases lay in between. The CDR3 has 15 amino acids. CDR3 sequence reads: CASSPVRGVLWGYTF. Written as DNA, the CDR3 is TGTGCCAGCTCACCGGTTCGGGGAGTCCTATGGGGCTACACCTTC. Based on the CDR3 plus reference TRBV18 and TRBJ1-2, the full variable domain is NAGVMQNPRHLVRRRGQEARLRCSPMKGHSHVYWYRQLPEEGLKFMVYLQKENIIDESGMPKERFSAEFPKEGPSILRIQQVVRGDSAAYFCASSPVRGVLWGYTFGSGTRLTVV.

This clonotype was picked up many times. CDR3 in DNA: TGCGCCAGCAGCCCTGAGACTAGCTCCTACGAGCAGTACTTC. This translates into CASSPETSSYEQYF. This sequence joins TRBV4-3 and TRBJ2-7, with D possibly TRBD2 on 6 matching bases. The CDR3 has 14 amino acids. The ends were cut back, 4 bases at V and 0 bases at J, with 10 bases in the middle. The germline gives CDR1 LGHNA, CDR2 YSLEER.

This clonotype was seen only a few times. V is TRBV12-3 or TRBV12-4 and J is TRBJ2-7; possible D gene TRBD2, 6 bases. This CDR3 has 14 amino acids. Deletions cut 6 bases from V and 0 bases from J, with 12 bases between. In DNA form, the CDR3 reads TGTGCCAGCAGGGCCCGGGAGAACTCCTACGAGCAGTACTTC. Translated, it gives CASRARENSYEQYF.

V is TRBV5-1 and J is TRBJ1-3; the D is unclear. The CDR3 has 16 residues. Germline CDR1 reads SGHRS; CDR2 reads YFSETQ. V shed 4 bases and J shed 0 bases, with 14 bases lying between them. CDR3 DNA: TGCGCCAGCAGCCCACGGCAGGCCGTCTCTGGAAACACCATATATTTT. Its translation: CASSPRQAVSGNTIYF.

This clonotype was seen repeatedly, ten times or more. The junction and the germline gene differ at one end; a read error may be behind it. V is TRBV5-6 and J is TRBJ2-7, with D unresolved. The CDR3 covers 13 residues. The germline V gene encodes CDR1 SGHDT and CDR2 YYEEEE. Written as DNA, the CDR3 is TGTGCCAGCAGCTTTTCTGTGCAGGCCCCCCCAGTCTTC. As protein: CASSFSVQAPPVF.

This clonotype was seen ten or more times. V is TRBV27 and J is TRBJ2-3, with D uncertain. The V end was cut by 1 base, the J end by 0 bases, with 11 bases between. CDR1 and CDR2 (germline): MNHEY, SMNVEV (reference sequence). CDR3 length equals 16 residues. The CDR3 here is CASSLYGRPSTDTQYF. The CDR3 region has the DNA TGTGCCAGCAGTTTATATGGGCGCCCTAGCACAGATACGCAGTATTTT.